This T cell receptor beta chain was found in a study of PD-L1 blockade in urothelial cancer (TCRdb year 2017). For the wider study: All patients started therapy in about 2014 and received atezolizumab 1,200 mg intravenously every 3 weeks. About nine tenths of the roughly 29 patients were identified as males with urothelial cancer of bladder origin, and a prior smoking history was reported by 18 of 29 patients. The study was an exploratory multi-omic analysis of somatic, immune and clinical correlates of response to PD-L1 blockade with atezolizumab in urothelial cancer. Durable clinical benefit was defined as progression-free survival longer than 6 months, and TCR features were also tested against progression-free and overall survival. Whole exome sequencing and RNA sequencing of pretreatment tumors were performed alongside TCR sequencing in the same patients. TCR sequencing covered pretreatment tumor samples and matched, serially collected peripheral blood taken before and after atezolizumab treatment. Over 28 patients had pretreatment blood TCR-seq, roughly 24 had at least one posttreatment blood collection, and roughly 24 had tumor TCR-seq. Blood samples were analyzed 3 weeks after the start of treatment (second dose) and 6 weeks after the start of treatment. Patients had an ECOG performance status of 0 or 1 and had received between 0 and 3 prior chemotherapy regimens. Durable clinical benefit was achieved by nine patients and was not achieved by 20 patients. A median of 141,255 T cells and some 82,000 unique TCRs was obtained from blood samples, and a median clonality of approximately 0.077 was observed.

On the study overall, not on this receptor specifically: Because of the small sample size (n ≈ 31) and the many exploratory analyses performed, the results are intended to be regarded as hypothesis-generating. A pretreatment peripheral blood TCR clonality below the median was linked to improved progression-free and overall survival. Among patients with durable benefit, tumor-associated TCR clones showed greater expansion in peripheral blood 3 weeks after treatment started (n ≈ 20, p = 0.022).

Synthetic TCR analog templates were spiked into each PCR so that absolute template abundance could be estimated from read counts. The immunoSEQ assay was used to amplify TCRbeta CDR3 regions from genomic DNA with bias-controlled V and J gene primers. Sequencing of rearranged TCRbeta segments was performed at approximately 20X coverage. Processing in the source paper ran as follows. Sequencing errors were corrected by clustering and CDR3s were annotated against IMGT to assign V, D and J genes. Out-of-frame and stop-codon sequences were excluded, and only productive TCRbeta rearrangements were used in downstream analyses. To compute clonality, Shannon entropy was normalized by the log of the number of unique productive sequences and then subtracted from one. Fisher's exact test with Benjamini-Hochberg correction, at a threshold of adjusted p below 0.01, was used to find clones that differed between time points or between blood and tumor. The immuneACCESS repertoire file appears here via TCRdb, limited to in-frame rearrangements. These files lack a portion of the clones; in checked studies, under half of the deficit traces to unresolved V genes, and the cause of the others is not known. V, J and clone size derive from that table, while D and trimming were established from the DNA sequence. The sample includes roughly 45,000 clones, with roughly 80% observed a single time. Over 12% of the sample is taken by the ten largest.

The cysteine opens and the phenylalanine closes a CDR3 of 14 amino acids. Solely the CDR3 DNA is kept, with 42 bases framed from the first base. Reading the germline V gene gives CDR1 SGHDT and CDR2 YYEEEE. Between the V and J ends, shortened by 4 bases and 2 bases respectively, the junction contains 12 bases. The time point label corresponds to: peripheral blood 6 weeks after treatment start. The cohort included 29 patients with locally advanced or metastatic urothelial carcinoma who were treated at Memorial Sloan Kettering on a trial protocol. Peripheral blood mononuclear cells were collected from each patient pretreatment and during treatment, giving between 1 and 8 total time points per patient. The Qiagen DNeasy Blood extraction kit was used to purify genomic DNA from total PBMCs and tumor samples. PBMCs were collected pretreatment and during treatment, and were isolated and stored as previously described.

On this clone itself: It has no known antigen specificity. Base qualities are missing; no much larger clone stands one base away.

The TCR sequence derives from a man aged 55 to 70 with urothelial cancer. The chain joins TRBV5-6 to TRBJ1-1; TRBD1 is perhaps the D gene, given 6 matching bases. Sequenced here: PBMCs, sampled around atezolizumab (anti-PD-L1) treatment. The DNA sequence reads TGTGCCAGCAGCCTAGGACAGAGAAACACTGAAGCTTTCTTT. Its protein product is CASSLGQRNTEAFF.